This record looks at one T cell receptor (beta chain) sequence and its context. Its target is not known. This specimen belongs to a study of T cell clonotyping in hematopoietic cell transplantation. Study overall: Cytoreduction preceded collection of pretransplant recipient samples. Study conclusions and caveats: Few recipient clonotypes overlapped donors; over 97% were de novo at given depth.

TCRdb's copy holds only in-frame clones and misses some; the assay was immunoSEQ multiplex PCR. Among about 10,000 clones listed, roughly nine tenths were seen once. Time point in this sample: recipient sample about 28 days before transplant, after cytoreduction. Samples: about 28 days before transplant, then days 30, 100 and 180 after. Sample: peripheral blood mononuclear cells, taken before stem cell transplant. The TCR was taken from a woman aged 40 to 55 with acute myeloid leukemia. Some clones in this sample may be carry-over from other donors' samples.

Here the CDR3 DNA reads TGTGCCAGCAGTTACTCCGGATCACCCTACGAGCAGTACTTC. Protein sequence: CASSYSGSPYEQYF. V is TRBV6-5 and J is TRBJ2-7; no definite D call. This CDR3 is built from 14 residues. Per the germline V gene, CDR1 is MNHEY and CDR2 is SVGAGI. Trimming removed 0 bases at V and 2 bases at J, with 8 bases between.